This record concerns one T cell receptor (beta chain) sequence. Its target is not known. Time point: sample taken at primary tumor resection. The authors sequenced whole RNA from tumor, nontumor lung or frozen PBMC without sorting. There were 65 or so donors, all of them untreated patients with early-stage non-small cell lung cancer. V lost 4 bases to trimming and J lost 7 bases, with 10 bases between them. This CDR3 spans 12 amino acids. The germline V gene encodes CDR1 PRHDT and CDR2 FYEKMQ (reference sequence). This sample was included in a study of spatial heterogeneity in lung cancer. Overall study: More than 8.5 raw reads, on average, carried each unique TCR and UMI combination.

A unique molecular identifier was attached to every TCR cDNA molecule. One entry per CDR3 protein, called by TCRdb with MiXCR from the 5' RACE reads. The table shows more than 75,000 distinct CDR3 sequences, with roughly 12% occurring only once. Notes on the study in general: Follow-up blood showed ubiquitous expanded tumor TCRs less than blood at resection did.

The chain carries TRBV13 and TRBJ1-2; D possibly corresponds to TRBD1 (6 bases). This specimen was PBMCs, taken at surgery. The source of this sequence is a male donor with early-stage non-small cell lung cancer. CDR3 DNA: TGTGCCAGCAGCTCCTACAGGGCTGGCTACACCTTC. It encodes CASSSYRAGYTF.